A single sample is the source of the 19 T cell receptor beta chains below, sequenced in a study of blood T cell repertoires in COVID-19 (dated by TCRdb to the early 2020s). Libraries came from the immunoSEQ multiplex PCR assay. The table was pulled from immuneACCESS by TCRdb, which kept in-frame rearrangements only. Such tables lose some clones; where checked, under half of the loss comes from unresolved V genes, and the rest has no known cause. The sample table holds 250,000 or so clones, of which around nine tenths were seen once. Approximately 2.4% of the sample belongs to the ten largest clones. What was sequenced was PBMCs or T cells enriched from blood (not recorded which). The receptors were gathered from a woman between 18 and 29 years old who had recovered from COVID-19.

The V call is TRBV2, the J call TRBJ2-5, with 9 bases fitting TRBD1. The CDR3 length is 15 residues. Germline lookup yields CDR1 SNHLY and CDR2 FYNNEI. J lost 2 bases, V lost 1 base, and 2 bases had no gene match. The CDR3 DNA reads as TGTGCCAGCAGTGAAGAGACAGGGGGGCAAGAGACCCAGTACTTC. Translating it yields CASSEETGGQETQYF.

V and J are TRBV27 and TRBJ2-7, with TRBD1 identical over 7 bases. Trimming cost V 3 bases and J 0 bases; bases outside gene matches: 5. The CDR3 sequence is 15 residues long. The germline CDR1 and CDR2 sequences are MNHEY and SMNVEV (reference sequence). The CDR3 loop reads CASSLTGFNSYEQYF. DNA of the CDR3: TGTGCCAGCAGTTTGACAGGGTTTAACTCCTACGAGCAGTACTTC.

This chain joins TRBV5-1 and TRBJ2-3; D perhaps matches TRBD2 (7 bases). The V end was cut by 5 bases, the J end by 4 bases, with 17 bases between. The germline CDR1 and CDR2 sequences are SGHRS and YFSETQ. There are 15 residues in the CDR3. CDR3 nucleotides: TGCGCCAGCAGTGCCGGGCGGGGGCAGGCAGATACGCAGTATTTT. Translating gives CASSAGRGQADTQYF.

The rearrangement links TRBV7-9 to TRBJ1-4; 9 bases line up with TRBD1. V gave up 6 bases and J gave up 8 bases; unmatched junction bases: 7. CDR3 length: 14 residues. Germline values: CDR1 SEHNR, CDR2 FQNEAQ (reference sequence). In DNA, the CDR3 is TGTGCCAGCAGAGGGACAGGGAAGGACGAAAAACTGTTTTTT. This gives the protein CASRGTGKDEKLFF.

The J gene is TRBJ2-4, the V gene TRBV7-9; TRBD1 matches at 9 bases. J lost 9 bases, V lost 5 bases, and 8 bases had no gene match. The germline V gene encodes CDR1 SEHNR and CDR2 FQNEAQ (reference sequence). This CDR3 comprises 14 residues. CDR3 nucleotide sequence: TGTGCCAGCAGCGCTAACAGGGGGCTGGGCATTCAGTACTTC. Residues: CASSANRGLGIQYF.

The chain couples TRBV19 to TRBJ2-5; TRBD2 matches at 9 bases. Trimming removed 3 bases from V and 1 base from J; junction bases left unmatched: 6. Germline V gene sequence: CDR1 LNHDA, CDR2 SQIVND (reference sequence). CDR3 length: 16 residues. CDR3 DNA sequence: TGTGCCAGTAGTATCGTTAGCGGGGGTCCCCAAGAGACCCAGTACTTC. Protein: CASSIVSGGPQETQYF.

The rearrangement uses TRBV18 and TRBJ1-2; 9 positions match TRBD1. Germline CDR1 is KGHSH and CDR2 is LQKENI. Trimming cost V 1 base and J 8 bases; bases outside gene matches: 14. The CDR3 is 17 residues long. The CDR3 here is CASSPRETGTGNGGYTF. CDR3 in DNA: TGTGCCAGCTCACCACGGGAGACCGGGACAGGGAACGGCGGCTACACCTTC.

This chain uses TRBV12-3 or TRBV12-4 with TRBJ2-7; D call uncertain. The CDR3 is 12 residues long. Trimming took 5 bases from V and 4 from J, leaving 9 bases between them. For the CDR3, the DNA is TGTGCCAGCAGTGAGACAAGTTACGAGCAGTACTTC. It translates to CASSETSYEQYF.

The chain carries TRBV19 and TRBJ1-4; 9 nucleotides agree with TRBD1. The CDR3 has 17 amino acids. Germline CDR1 is LNHDA and CDR2 is SQIVND (reference sequence). V lost 5 bases and J lost 1; bases outside the gene matches: 8. CDR3 protein: CASSPGQGWVTNEKLFF. CDR3 DNA sequence: TGTGCCAGTAGTCCGGGACAGGGATGGGTAACTAATGAAAAACTGTTTTTT.

The rearrangement joins TRBV6-4 to TRBJ1-1; D may be TRBD1 (6 bases). The V gene lost 6 bases and the J gene lost 1 base, with 9 bases spanning the gap. Germline-derived CDR1 and CDR2 are MRHNA and SNTAGT. The CDR3 loop spans 13 amino acids. DNA of the CDR3: TGTGCCAGCAGCCTGGACAGGAACACTGAAGCTTTCTTT. Amino acids: CASSLDRNTEAFF.

The CDR3 DNA follows: TGTGCCAGCAGCTTAGAGGGGATCCGGGTCCAGGGGAACACTGAAGCTTTCTTT. Translated, it gives CASSLEGIRVQGNTEAFF. The rearrangement links TRBV7-2 to TRBJ1-1; the D gene is possibly TRBD1 (5 bases). The CDR3 is 18 residues long. Between the trimmed V and J ends, which lost 1 base and 1 base, there was a span of 19 bases. Per the germline V gene, CDR1 is SGHTA and CDR2 is FQGNSA.

Of note for this clone: At one end, the junction sequence differs from germline, possibly due to a read error. The chain links TRBV24-1 to TRBJ1-4, with no clear D. CDR3 length: 18 amino acids. Germline CDR1 KGHDR, CDR2 SFDVKD. The CDR3 region has the DNA TGTGCCACCAGTGATTCCGGGGTCGAGATAGCGGCTAATGAAAAAATGTTTTTT. Its translation: CATSDSGVEIAANEKMFF.

The CDR3 protein is CASRGRARETQYF. CDR3 sequence (DNA): TGTGCCAGCAGGGGGAGGGCCCGAGAGACCCAGTACTTC. The chain employs TRBV27 and TRBJ2-5, with 7 bases fitting TRBD2. J lost 4 bases, V lost 6 bases, and 5 bases had no gene match. The CDR3 is made up of 13 amino acids. CDR1 is MNHEY and CDR2 is SMNVEV in the germline V gene (reference sequence).

This clone was seen once. The V gene is TRBV5-1, the J gene TRBJ1-6; 10 nucleotides align to TRBD1. Germline V gene lookup returns CDR1 SGHRS and CDR2 YFSETQ. The CDR3 covers 16 residues. V shed 1 base and J 8 bases; nucleotides not matched to a gene: 6. The CDR3 DNA is TGCGCCAGCAGCTTGATCCCCGGGACAGGGGATTCACCCCTCCACTTT. As protein: CASSLIPGTGDSPLHF.

DNA for the CDR3: TGTGCCAGCAGAAAACTAGCGGGAGGTTCCTACGAGCAGTACTTC. It translates to CASRKLAGGSYEQYF. The chain links TRBV6-5 to TRBJ2-7; TRBD2 agrees at 12 bases. V lost 6 bases, J lost 1 base, and 4 bases stayed unmatched. The CDR3 sequence is 15 residues long. Germline CDR1 MNHEY, CDR2 SVGAGI.

The table lists this clone with many counts. This chain uses TRBV4-1 with TRBJ1-6, with a weak D call TRBD1 (5 bases). Trimming took off 0 bases at V and 7 bases at J, with 10 bases between the two ends. In germline, CDR1 is MGHRA, CDR2 YSYEKL. The CDR3 spans 15 residues. CDR3: CASSQEIQGNSPLHF. The CDR3 DNA reads TGCGCCAGCAGCCAAGAGATCCAGGGAAATTCACCCCTCCACTTT.

CDR3 loop: CASSQTAGYGYTF. The CDR3 bases are TGTGCCAGTAGCCAGACAGCGGGCTATGGCTACACCTTC. The chain uses TRBV19 and TRBJ1-2; TRBD1 might be the D (5 bases). Germline V gives CDR1 LNHDA, CDR2 SQIVND (reference sequence). Trimming left V 6 bases short and J 4 bases short, with 12 bases between. The length of the CDR3 is 13 residues. Complete variable domain (other parts from reference TRBV19 and TRBJ1-2): DGGITQSPKYLFRKEGQNVTLSCEQNLNHDAMYWYRQDPGQGLRLIYYSQIVNDFQKGDIAEGYSVSREKKESFPLTVTSAQKNPTAFYLCASSQTAGYGYTFGSGTRLTVV.

The CDR3 loop is CASSPVGRGSYNEQFF. The CDR3 region has the DNA TGTGCCAGCAGCCCAGTAGGGCGGGGGAGTTACAATGAGCAGTTCTTC. This sequence joins TRBV7-8 and TRBJ2-1; 7 bases are shared with TRBD2. This CDR3 is built from 16 residues. V was clipped by 5 bases and J by 4 bases; unmatched bases: 11. CDR1 and CDR2 from the germline V gene are SGHVS and FQNEAQ.

This chain uses TRBV14 with TRBJ2-5, with D unresolved. Trimming stripped 1 base from V and 5 bases from J, with 11 bases between. The CDR3 length is 14 residues. The germline CDR1 and CDR2 sequences are SGHDN and FVKESK. CDR3 protein: CASSQVEYGETQYF. As DNA, the CDR3 is TGTGCCAGCAGCCAAGTAGAGTACGGGGAGACCCAGTACTTC.